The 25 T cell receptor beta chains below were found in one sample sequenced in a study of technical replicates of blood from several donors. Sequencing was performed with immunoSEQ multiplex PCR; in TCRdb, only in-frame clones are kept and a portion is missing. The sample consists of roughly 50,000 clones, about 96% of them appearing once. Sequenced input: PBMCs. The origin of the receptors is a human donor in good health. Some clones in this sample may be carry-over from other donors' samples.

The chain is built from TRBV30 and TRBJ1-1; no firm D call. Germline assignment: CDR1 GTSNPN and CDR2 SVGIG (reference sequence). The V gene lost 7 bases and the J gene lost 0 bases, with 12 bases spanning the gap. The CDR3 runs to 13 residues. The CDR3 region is CASEDSLNTEAFF. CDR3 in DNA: TGTGCCTCGGAGGATTCTCTGAACACTGAAGCTTTCTTT.

CDR3 in DNA: TGTGCCAGCAGTGGCGAGACTGAGTCCTACAATGAGCAGTTCTTC. It is translated as CASSGETESYNEQFF. The chain is built from TRBV6-5 and TRBJ2-1, with D unclear. Trimming shortened V by 5 bases and J by 1 base, and 12 bases separated the two germline ends. The CDR3 is 15 residues long. Germline V gene lookup returns CDR1 MNHEY and CDR2 SVGAGI.

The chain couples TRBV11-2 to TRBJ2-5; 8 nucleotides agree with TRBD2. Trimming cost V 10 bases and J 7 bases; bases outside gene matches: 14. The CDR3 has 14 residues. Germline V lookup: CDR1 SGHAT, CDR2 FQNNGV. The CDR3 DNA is TGTGCCACCACCCCTAGCGGGTTTTATGGGACCCAGTACTTC. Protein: CATTPSGFYGTQYF.

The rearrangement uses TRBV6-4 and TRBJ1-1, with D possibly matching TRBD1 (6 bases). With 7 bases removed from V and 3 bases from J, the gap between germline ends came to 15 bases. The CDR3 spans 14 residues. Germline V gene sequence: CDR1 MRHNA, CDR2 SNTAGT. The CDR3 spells CASKKGGQDTEAFF. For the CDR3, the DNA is TGTGCCAGCAAAAAGGGGGGGCAAGACACTGAAGCTTTCTTT.

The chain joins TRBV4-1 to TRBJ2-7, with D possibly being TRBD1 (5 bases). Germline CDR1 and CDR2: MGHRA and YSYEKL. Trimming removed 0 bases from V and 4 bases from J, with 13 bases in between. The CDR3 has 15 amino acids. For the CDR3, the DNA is TGCGCCAGCAGCCAAGATCAGGGTACAGATTACGAGCAGTACTTC. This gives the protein CASSQDQGTDYEQYF.

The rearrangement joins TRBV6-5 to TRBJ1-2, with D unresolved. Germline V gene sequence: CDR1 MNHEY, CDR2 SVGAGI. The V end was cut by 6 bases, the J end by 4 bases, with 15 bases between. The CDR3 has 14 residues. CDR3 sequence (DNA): TGTGCCAGCAGGAGCCCCCGAGGGTCCTATGGCTACACCTTC. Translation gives CASRSPRGSYGYTF.

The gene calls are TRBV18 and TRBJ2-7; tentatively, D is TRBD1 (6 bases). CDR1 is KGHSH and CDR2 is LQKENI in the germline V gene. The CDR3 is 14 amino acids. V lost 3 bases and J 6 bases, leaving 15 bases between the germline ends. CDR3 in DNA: TGTGCCAGCTCACCGAGACAGGAAAGGGGCGAGCAGTACTTC. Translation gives CASSPRQERGEQYF.

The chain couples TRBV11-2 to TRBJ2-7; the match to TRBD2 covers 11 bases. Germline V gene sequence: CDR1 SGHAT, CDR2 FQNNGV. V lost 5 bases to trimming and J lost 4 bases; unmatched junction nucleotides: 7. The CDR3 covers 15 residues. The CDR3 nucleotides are TGTGCCAGCAGCGAGACTAGCGGGGCCGAATACGAGCAGTACTTC. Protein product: CASSETSGAEYEQYF.

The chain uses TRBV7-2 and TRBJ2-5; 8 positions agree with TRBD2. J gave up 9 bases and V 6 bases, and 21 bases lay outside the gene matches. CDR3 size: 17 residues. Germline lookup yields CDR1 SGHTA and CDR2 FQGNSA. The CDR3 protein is CASSRERYLSGKGAQYF. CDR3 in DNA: TGTGCCAGCAGTCGGGAACGTTACCTTAGCGGGAAGGGGGCCCAGTACTTC.

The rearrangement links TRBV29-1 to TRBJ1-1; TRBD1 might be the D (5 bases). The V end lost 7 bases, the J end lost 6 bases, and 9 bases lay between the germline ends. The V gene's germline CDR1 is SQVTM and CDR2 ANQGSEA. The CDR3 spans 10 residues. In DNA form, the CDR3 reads TGCAGCGCTAGACAGTCTGAAGCTTTCTTT. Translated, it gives CSARQSEAFF.

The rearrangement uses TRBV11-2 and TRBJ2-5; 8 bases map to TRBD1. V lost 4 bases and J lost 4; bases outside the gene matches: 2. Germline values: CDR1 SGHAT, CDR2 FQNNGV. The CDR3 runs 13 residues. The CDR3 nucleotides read TGTGCCAGCAGCTGGACAGGGTCAGAGACCCAGTACTTC. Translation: CASSWTGSETQYF.

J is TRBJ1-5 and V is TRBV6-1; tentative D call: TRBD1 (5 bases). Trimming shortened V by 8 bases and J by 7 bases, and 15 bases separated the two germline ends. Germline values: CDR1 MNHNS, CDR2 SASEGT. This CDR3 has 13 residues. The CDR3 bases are TGTGCCAGCGTCAGGGCCGTAGGGCAGCCCCAGCATTTT. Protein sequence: CASVRAVGQPQHF.

The CDR3 nucleotides read TGTGCCAGCAGCTCTTACCGCCAACAGGGGGCTGAGCAGTACTTC. Its translation is CASSSYRQQGAEQYF. The rearrangement joins TRBV7-6 to TRBJ2-7; TRBD1 agrees at 9 bases. CDR1 and CDR2 (germline): SGHVS, FNYEAQ. The CDR3 loop spans 15 amino acids. Trimming at V came to 4 bases and at J to 7 bases, leaving 11 bases not matched to a gene.

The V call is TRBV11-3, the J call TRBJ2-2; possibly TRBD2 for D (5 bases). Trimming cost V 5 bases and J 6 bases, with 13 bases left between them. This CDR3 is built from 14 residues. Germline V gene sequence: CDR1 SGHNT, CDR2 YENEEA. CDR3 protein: CASSPRGGAGELFF. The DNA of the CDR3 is TGTGCCAGCAGCCCCCGGGGTGGGGCCGGGGAGCTGTTTTTT. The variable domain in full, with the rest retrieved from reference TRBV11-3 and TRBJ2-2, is EAGVVQSPRYKIIEKKQPVAFWCNPISGHNTLYWYLQNLGQGPELLIRYENEEAVDDSQLPKDRFSAERLKGVDSTLKIQPAELGDSAVYLCASSPRGGAGELFFGEGSRLTVL.

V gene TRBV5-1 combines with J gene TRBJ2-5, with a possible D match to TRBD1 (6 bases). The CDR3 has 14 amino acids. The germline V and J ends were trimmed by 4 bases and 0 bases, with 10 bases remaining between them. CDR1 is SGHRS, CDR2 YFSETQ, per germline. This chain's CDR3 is CASSPRDNQETQYF. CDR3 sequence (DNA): TGCGCCAGCAGCCCCCGGGACAACCAAGAGACCCAGTACTTC.

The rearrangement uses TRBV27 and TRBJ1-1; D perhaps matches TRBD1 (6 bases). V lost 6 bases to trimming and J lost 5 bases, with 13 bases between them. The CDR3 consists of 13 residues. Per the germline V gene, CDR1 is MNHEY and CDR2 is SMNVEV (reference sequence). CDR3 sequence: CASSWGRGTEAFF. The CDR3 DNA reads TGTGCCAGCAGCTGGGGCAGGGGAACTGAAGCTTTCTTT.

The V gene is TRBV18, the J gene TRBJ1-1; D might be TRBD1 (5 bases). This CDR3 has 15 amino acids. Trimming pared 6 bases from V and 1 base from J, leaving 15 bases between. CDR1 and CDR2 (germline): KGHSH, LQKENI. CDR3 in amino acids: CASSLGAQPNTEAFF. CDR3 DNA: TGTGCCAGCTCCCTTGGGGCGCAGCCGAACACTGAAGCTTTCTTT.

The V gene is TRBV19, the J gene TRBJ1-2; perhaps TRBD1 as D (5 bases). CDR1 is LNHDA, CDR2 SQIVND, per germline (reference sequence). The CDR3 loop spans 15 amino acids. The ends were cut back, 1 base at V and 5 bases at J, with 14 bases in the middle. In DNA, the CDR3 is TGTGCCAGTAGTATAGTAGAAGGGGCTCTTTATGGCTACACCTTC. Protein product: CASSIVEGALYGYTF.

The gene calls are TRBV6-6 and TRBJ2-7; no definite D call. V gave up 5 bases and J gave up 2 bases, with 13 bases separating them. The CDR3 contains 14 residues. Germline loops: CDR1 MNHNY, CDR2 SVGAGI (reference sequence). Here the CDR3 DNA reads TGTGCCAGCAGTCCCAGTCGAGGTACCTACGAGCAGTACTTC. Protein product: CASSPSRGTYEQYF.

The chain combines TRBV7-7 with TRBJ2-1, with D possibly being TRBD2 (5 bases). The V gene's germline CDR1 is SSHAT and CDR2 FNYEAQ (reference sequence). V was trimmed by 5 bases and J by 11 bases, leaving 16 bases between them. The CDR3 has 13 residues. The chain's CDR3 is CASSKTEGSKQFF. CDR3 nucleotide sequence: TGTGCCAGCAGCAAGACCGAGGGATCTAAGCAGTTCTTC.

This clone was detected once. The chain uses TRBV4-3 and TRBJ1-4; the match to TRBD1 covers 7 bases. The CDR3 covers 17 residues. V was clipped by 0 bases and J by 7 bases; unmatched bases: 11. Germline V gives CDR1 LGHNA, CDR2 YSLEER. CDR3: CASSQDLSEGAAEKLFF. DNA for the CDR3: TGCGCCAGCAGCCAAGATCTGTCGGAGGGGGCGGCTGAAAAACTGTTTTTT.

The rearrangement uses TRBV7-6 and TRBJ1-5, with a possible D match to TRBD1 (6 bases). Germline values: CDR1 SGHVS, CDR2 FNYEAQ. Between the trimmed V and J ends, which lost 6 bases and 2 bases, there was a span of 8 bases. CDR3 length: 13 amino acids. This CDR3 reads CASSPGGNQPQHF. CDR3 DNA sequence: TGTGCCAGCAGTCCAGGGGGCAATCAGCCCCAGCATTTT.

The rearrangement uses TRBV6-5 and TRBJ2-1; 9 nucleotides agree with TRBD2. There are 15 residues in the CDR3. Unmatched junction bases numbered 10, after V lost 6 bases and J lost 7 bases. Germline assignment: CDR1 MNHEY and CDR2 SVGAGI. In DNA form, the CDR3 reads TGTGCCAGCAGATCTCGTAGACTAGCGGTAAATGAGCAGTTCTTC. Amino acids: CASRSRRLAVNEQFF.

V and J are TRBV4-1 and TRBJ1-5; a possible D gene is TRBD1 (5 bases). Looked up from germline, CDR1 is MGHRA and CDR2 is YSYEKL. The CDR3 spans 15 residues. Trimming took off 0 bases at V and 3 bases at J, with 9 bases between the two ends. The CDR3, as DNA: TGCGCCAGCAGCCAAGAAGGAGGGGCCAATCAGCCCCAGCATTTT. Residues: CASSQEGGANQPQHF.

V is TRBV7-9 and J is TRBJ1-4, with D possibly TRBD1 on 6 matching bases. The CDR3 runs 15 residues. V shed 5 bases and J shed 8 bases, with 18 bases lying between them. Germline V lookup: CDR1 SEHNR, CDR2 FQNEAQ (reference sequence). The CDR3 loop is CASSPGANSGEKLFF. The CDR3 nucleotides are TGTGCCAGCAGCCCAGGGGCTAATAGCGGGGAAAAACTGTTTTTT. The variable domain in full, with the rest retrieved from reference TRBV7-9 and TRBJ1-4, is DTGVSQNPRHKITKRGQNVTFRCDPISEHNRLYWYRQTLGQGPEFLTYFQNEAQLEKSRLLSDRFSAERPKGSFSTLEIQRTEQGDSAMYLCASSPGANSGEKLFFGSGTQLSVL.